These 28 T cell receptor beta chains share one sample of origin, sequenced in a study of Ad26.COV2.S vaccination and SARS-CoV-2 variants. Here immunoSEQ multiplex PCR was the method, and the copy in TCRdb shows in-frame clones only, minus some. Among about 320,000 clones listed, 85% to 90% were seen once. The treatment here: roughly 19 received Ad26.COV2.S at low or high dose, single or two shots; 5 received placebo; per-sample allocation not given. Collection of samples fell on day 63 after the first vaccine or placebo injection. The sample consisted of peripheral blood, taken in a trial of Ad26.COV2.S vaccine versus placebo. Receptors were obtained from a person aged 18-65 years who received the Ad26.COV2.S COVID-19 vaccine or a placebo.

The chain couples TRBV4-1 to TRBJ1-1; D gene uncertain. The CDR3 loop spans 16 amino acids. V was shortened by 2 bases and J by 8 bases, with 21 bases between the two germline ends. Germline V gene data show CDR1 as MGHRA and CDR2 as YSYEKL. In DNA, the CDR3 is TGCGCCAGCAGCCAAATGCTTGGCCGACTCCCGGCGGAAGCTTTCTTT. Amino acids: CASSQMLGRLPAEAFF.

The chain joins TRBV29-1 to TRBJ1-1, with a possible D match to TRBD1 (5 bases). Germline V gene sequence: CDR1 SQVTM, CDR2 ANQGSEA. V lost 4 bases, J lost 3 bases, and 12 bases lay in between. This CDR3 contains 13 residues. The chain's CDR3 is CSVVHSGDTEAFF. The DNA of the CDR3 is TGCAGCGTTGTTCATTCGGGGGACACTGAAGCTTTCTTT.

The V call is TRBV9, the J call TRBJ1-2; 9 nucleotides agree with TRBD1. CDR3 size: 14 residues. CDR1 and CDR2 (germline): SGDLS, YYNGEE. Trimming at V came to 3 bases and at J to 2 bases, leaving 2 bases not matched to a gene. The CDR3 is CASSGTGDNYGYTF. CDR3 nucleotide sequence: TGTGCCAGCAGCGGGACAGGGGACAACTATGGCTACACCTTC.

The gene calls are TRBV12-3 or TRBV12-4 and TRBJ1-2, with D perhaps TRBD1 (6 bases). CDR3 length: 13 residues. The ends were cut back, 6 bases at V and 8 bases at J, with 16 bases in the middle. CDR3: CASRFRQVRGYTF. DNA of the CDR3: TGTGCCAGCAGGTTTCGACAGGTCCGGGGCTACACCTTC.

The genes are TRBV19 and TRBJ2-7; TRBD2 matches at 9 bases. With 8 bases clipped from V and 2 bases from J, the junction kept 4 bases outside the gene matches. The CDR3 spans 13 residues. Germline V gives CDR1 LNHDA, CDR2 SQIVND (reference sequence). The DNA of the CDR3 is TGTGCCAGTGCTAGCGGGGACCCCTACGAGCAGTACTTC. This translates into CASASGDPYEQYF.

The chain carries TRBV7-8 and TRBJ1-1, with TRBD1 matching over 8 bases. Trimming took 3 bases from V and 5 from J; bases not matched to a gene: 5. The CDR3 contains 14 residues. The germline V gene has CDR1 SGHVS and CDR2 FQNEAQ. CDR3 coding DNA: TGTGCCAGCAGCTTCCCAAGACAGGGGACTGAAGCTTTCTTT. Its protein is CASSFPRQGTEAFF.

The chain carries TRBV19 and TRBJ2-1; TRBD2 might be the D (7 bases). Germline V CDR1 and CDR2: LNHDA, SQIVND (reference sequence). The CDR3 is 16 residues long. The V end was cut by 9 bases, the J end by 5 bases, with 23 bases between. CDR3 sequence reads: CASHRGTGGSNNEQFF. The CDR3 coding sequence is TGTGCCAGCCATAGGGGGACGGGGGGTTCAAACAATGAGCAGTTCTTC.

The chain couples TRBV18 to TRBJ1-6; D is unresolved. This CDR3 is built from 16 residues. Germline loops: CDR1 KGHSH, CDR2 LQKENI. Trimming removed 3 bases from V and 9 bases from J, with 18 bases in between. CDR3 coding DNA: TGTGCCAGCTCACCGACCAACCCTTCAGTGGCTTCACCCCTCCACTTT. It yields the protein CASSPTNPSVASPLHF.

This rearrangement joins TRBV4-2 to TRBJ1-3, with no clear D. This CDR3 has 16 residues. Trimming shortened V by 0 bases and J by 4 bases, and 13 bases separated the two germline ends. Germline CDR1 is LGHNA and CDR2 is YNFKEQ. CDR3 nucleotides: TGTGCCAGCAGCCAAGATTTCCTTAGACTGGGAAACACCATATATTTT. Translation: CASSQDFLRLGNTIYF.

The J gene is TRBJ1-1, the V gene TRBV4-1; a weak D match, TRBD1 (6 bases). Germline V gene data show CDR1 as MGHRA and CDR2 as YSYEKL. This CDR3 contains 17 residues. The V end was cut by 1 base, the J end by 0 bases, with 15 bases between. The CDR3 coding sequence is TGCGCCAGCAGCCAAGGGGGGGCGCGACAGCTGAACACTGAAGCTTTCTTT. Protein: CASSQGGARQLNTEAFF.

This chain links TRBV25-1 with TRBJ1-6; D remains ambiguous. Looked up from germline, CDR1 is MGHDK and CDR2 is SYGVNS. The CDR3 contains 12 residues. Trimming took 3 bases from V and 9 from J, leaving 6 bases between them. The CDR3 loop is CASSEDRSPLHF. CDR3 DNA sequence: TGTGCCAGCAGTGAGGATCGTTCACCCCTCCACTTT.

This clone was picked up a small number of times. The rearrangement joins TRBV4-1 to TRBJ2-2, with 8 positions matching TRBD1. This CDR3 comprises 16 residues. The V and J ends lost 3 bases and 7 bases, in that order; junction bases with no gene match: 10. Germline V lookup: CDR1 MGHRA, CDR2 YSYEKL. CDR3 coding DNA: TGCGCCAGCAGCCAGACCCGGACAGGGTCCAACGGGGAGCTGTTTTTT. It encodes CASSQTRTGSNGELFF.

This chain joins TRBV7-2 and TRBJ2-2, with TRBD2 matching 7 bases. V lost 5 bases to trimming and J lost 0 bases; unmatched junction nucleotides: 6. Per the germline V gene, CDR1 is SGHTA and CDR2 is FQGNSA. The CDR3 runs to 16 residues. The CDR3 reads CASSPESGANTGELFF. In DNA, the CDR3 is TGTGCCAGCAGCCCTGAAAGCGGGGCGAACACCGGGGAGCTGTTTTTT.

The rearrangement joins TRBV6-2 or TRBV6-3 to TRBJ1-1; D ambiguous. This CDR3 has 16 amino acids. V dropped 0 bases and J dropped 5 bases, with 16 bases sitting between them. CDR1 MNHEY and CDR2 SVGEGT come from the germline V gene. The CDR3 loop is CASSYSRVRGGTEAFF. CDR3 nucleotides: TGTGCCAGCAGTTACTCGCGGGTTCGAGGCGGGACTGAAGCTTTCTTT.

The V call is TRBV29-1, the J call TRBJ1-2, with D perhaps matching TRBD1 (6 bases). CDR1 is SQVTM and CDR2 is ANQGSEA in the germline V gene. This CDR3 contains 13 residues. Trimming removed 3 bases at V and 3 bases at J, with 11 bases between. The CDR3 loop is CSVDNREDYGYTF. CDR3 sequence (DNA): TGCAGCGTTGATAACAGGGAGGACTATGGCTACACCTTC.

The chain carries TRBV6-4 and TRBJ2-6; D is possibly TRBD2 (5 bases). The length of the CDR3 is 13 residues. V was pared by 8 bases and J by 1 base, with 6 bases between. In germline, CDR1 is MRHNA, CDR2 SNTAGT. This CDR3 is CASRGSGANVLTF. The CDR3 region has the DNA TGTGCCAGCCGAGGGTCTGGGGCCAACGTCCTGACTTTC.

A word on this clone: Other DNA sequences of this sample code for an identical CDR3. The chain is built from TRBV7-3 and TRBJ1-2; D is undetermined. Germline CDR1 is SGHTA and CDR2 is FQGTGA. The CDR3 totals 13 residues. V dropped 6 bases and J dropped 2 bases, with 10 bases sitting between them. The CDR3 nucleotides read TGTGCCAGCAGTCCGGACGGGAACTATGGCTACACCTTC. Its translation is CASSPDGNYGYTF. The full variable domain, in which reference TRBV7-3 and TRBJ1-2 provide the parts outside the CDR3, is GAGVSQTPSNKVTEKGKYVELRCDPISGHTALYWYRQSLGQGPEFLIYFQGTGAADDSGLPNDRFFAVRPEGSVSTLKIQRTERGDSAVYLCASSPDGNYGYTFGSGTRLTVV.

This chain connects TRBV6-5 to TRBJ1-2, with D unclear. This CDR3 region has 12 residues. Germline-derived CDR1 and CDR2 are MNHEY and SVGAGI. Trimming shortened V by 11 bases and J by 6 bases, and 16 bases separated the two germline ends. The CDR3 sequence is CAGYDKGDGYTF. The CDR3 nucleotides are TGTGCCGGTTACGACAAGGGTGATGGCTACACCTTC.

The chain recombines TRBV4-3 with TRBJ1-3, with D uncertain. Germline V lookup: CDR1 LGHNA, CDR2 YSLEER. The CDR3 has 16 residues. V lost 4 bases and J lost 0, with 13 bases in between. The CDR3, as DNA: TGCGCCAGCAGCCCTTCACATGGTTCCTCTGGAAACACCATATATTTT. This gives the protein CASSPSHGSSGNTIYF.

The chain combines TRBV28 with TRBJ1-1; the match to TRBD1 covers 11 bases. The CDR3 contains 19 residues. V shed 4 bases and J 9 bases; nucleotides not matched to a gene: 22. Germline CDR1 MDHEN, CDR2 SYDVKM. The CDR3: CASSSRRDRGSDDPLKAFF. In nucleotides, the CDR3 is TGTGCCAGCAGTTCCCGCCGGGACAGGGGGAGCGATGACCCCCTGAAAGCTTTCTTT.

V and J are TRBV5-1 and TRBJ1-6; D call uncertain. Looked up from germline, CDR1 is SGHRS and CDR2 is YFSETQ. Trimming took 4 bases from V and 9 from J, leaving 14 bases between them. CDR3 length equals 14 residues. The CDR3 region is CASSVGMGGSPLHF. The CDR3 bases are TGCGCCAGCAGCGTAGGTATGGGAGGTTCACCCCTCCACTTT.

The chain links TRBV4-3 to TRBJ1-1; possible D gene TRBD1, 6 bases. V dropped 6 bases and J dropped 4 bases, with 12 bases sitting between them. Germline CDR1 reads LGHNA; CDR2 reads YSLEER. The length of the CDR3 is 13 residues. The CDR3 loop is CASSKEGGTEAFF. CDR3 in DNA: TGCGCCAGCAGTAAAGAGGGGGGCACTGAAGCTTTCTTT.

V usage is TRBV4-3 and J usage is TRBJ2-7; 8 bases agree with TRBD1. CDR1 and CDR2 (germline): LGHNA, YSLEER. V was clipped by 4 bases and J by 3 bases; unmatched bases: 5. The CDR3 has 14 amino acids. The CDR3: CASSLGQGFYEQYF. In DNA form, the CDR3 reads TGCGCCAGCAGCCTTGGACAGGGATTCTACGAGCAGTACTTC.

This clone was seen just once. This sequence joins TRBV2 and TRBJ2-3; D is uncertain. V lost 6 bases to trimming and J lost 3 bases, with 7 bases between them. CDR1 is SNHLY, CDR2 FYNNEI, per germline. The CDR3 totals 12 residues. The CDR3 sequence: CASSGRTDTQYF. The CDR3 nucleotides read TGTGCCAGCAGCGGCAGAACAGATACGCAGTATTTT.

The rearrangement joins TRBV11-2 to TRBJ1-2; D is uncertain. The V gene's germline CDR1 is SGHAT and CDR2 FQNNGV. The CDR3 totals 15 residues. V lost 5 bases, J lost 2 bases, and 15 bases lay in between. The chain's CDR3 is CASSPDPGINYGYTF. DNA of the CDR3: TGTGCCAGCAGCCCTGACCCCGGAATAAACTATGGCTACACCTTC.

J is TRBJ2-5 and V is TRBV4-3; possibly TRBD2 for D (6 bases). The germline V gene has CDR1 LGHNA and CDR2 YSLEER. There are 13 residues in the CDR3. Trimming removed 4 bases at V and 5 bases at J, with 11 bases between. The CDR3 DNA is TGCGCCAGCAGCCCGGGACTGGAGGAGACCCAGTACTTC. Translating gives CASSPGLEETQYF.

The V call is TRBV24-1, the J call TRBJ2-1; D possibly corresponds to TRBD2 (6 bases). Germline lookup yields CDR1 KGHDR and CDR2 SFDVKD. This CDR3 region has 14 residues. V was cut by 5 bases and J by 8 bases, with 15 bases left in between. The CDR3 coding sequence is TGTGCCACCAGTGGCCACCGAGCGGGCGATGAGCAGTTCTTC. Encoded protein: CATSGHRAGDEQFF.

In its sample, this clone was seen once. V and J are TRBV20-1 and TRBJ1-4, with TRBD1 as a possible D gene (5 bases). Per germline, CDR1 DFQATT and CDR2 SNEGSKA (reference sequence). Deletions cut 4 bases from V and 4 bases from J, with 10 bases between. CDR3 size: 13 residues. The CDR3 loop reads CSANDRFNEKLFF. CDR3 DNA: TGCAGTGCTAATGACAGATTTAATGAAAAACTGTTTTTT.